This TCR beta chain was sequenced during a study of a mutant IDH1 vaccine in newly diagnosed glioma. Background on the study: An approximately 62% male, 37.5% female split and a mean age of roughly 44 years characterized treated patients. Patients had received radiotherapy, temozolomide, or both previously, most receiving both.

Broader study findings: Seemingly, top peripheral T cell clonotype changes bore no relation to pseudoprogression. Vaccination elicited immune responses in roughly 93% of patients.

Time point: baseline, week 1 (first vaccination visit). The treatment here: pre-vaccination baseline after standard-of-care therapy. Profiling relied on immunoSEQ multiplex PCR, and the TCRdb table lists in-frame clones only, not all of them. The sample yields tens of thousands of clones, more than 85% seen once. V lost 6 bases and J 1 base, leaving 21 bases between the germline ends. Per the germline V gene, CDR1 is LNHDA and CDR2 is SQIVND (reference sequence). This CDR3 spans 17 amino acids. In regard to this clone: The antigen remains unidentified.

This specimen was PBMCs, taken from a glioma patient treated with radiotherapy, temozolomide or both. The chain has TRBV19 and TRBJ1-1; TRBD1 is a possible D gene (6 bases). This TCR was sampled from a man between 45 and 60 years old with glioma. This CDR3 is CASSSLGGARGNTEAFF. For the CDR3, the DNA is TGTGCCAGTAGCAGCCTGGGTGGGGCCAGGGGGAACACTGAAGCTTTCTTT. The entire variable domain, with the rest obtained from reference TRBV19 and TRBJ1-1, is as follows: DGGITQSPKYLFRKEGQNVTLSCEQNLNHDAMYWYRQDPGQGLRLIYYSQIVNDFQKGDIAEGYSVSREKKESFPLTVTSAQKNPTAFYLCASSSLGGARGNTEAFFGQGTRLTVV.